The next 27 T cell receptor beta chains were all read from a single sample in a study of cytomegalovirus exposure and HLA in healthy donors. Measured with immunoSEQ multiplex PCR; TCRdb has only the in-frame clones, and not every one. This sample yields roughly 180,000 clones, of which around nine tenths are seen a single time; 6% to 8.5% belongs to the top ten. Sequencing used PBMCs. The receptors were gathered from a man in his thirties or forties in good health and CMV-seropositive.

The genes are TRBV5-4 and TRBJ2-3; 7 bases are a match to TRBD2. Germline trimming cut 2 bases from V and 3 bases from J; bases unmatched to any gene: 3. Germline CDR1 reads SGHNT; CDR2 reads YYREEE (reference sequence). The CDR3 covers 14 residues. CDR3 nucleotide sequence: TGTGCCAGCAGCTTCGGTAGCGGGACAGATACGCAGTATTTT. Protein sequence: CASSFGSGTDTQYF.

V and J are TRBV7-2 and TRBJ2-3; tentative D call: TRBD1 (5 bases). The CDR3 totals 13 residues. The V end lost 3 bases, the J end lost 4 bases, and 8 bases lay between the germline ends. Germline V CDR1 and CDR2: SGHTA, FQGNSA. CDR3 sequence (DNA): TGTGCCAGCAGCTTGCAAGGGGCAGATACGCAGTATTTT. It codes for CASSLQGADTQYF.

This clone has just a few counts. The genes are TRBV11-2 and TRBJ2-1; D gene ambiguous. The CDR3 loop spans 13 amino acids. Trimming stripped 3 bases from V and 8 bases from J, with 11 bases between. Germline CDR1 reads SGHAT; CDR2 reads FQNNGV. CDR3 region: CASSFNGVDEQFF. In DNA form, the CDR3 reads TGTGCCAGCAGCTTCAATGGGGTAGATGAGCAGTTCTTC.

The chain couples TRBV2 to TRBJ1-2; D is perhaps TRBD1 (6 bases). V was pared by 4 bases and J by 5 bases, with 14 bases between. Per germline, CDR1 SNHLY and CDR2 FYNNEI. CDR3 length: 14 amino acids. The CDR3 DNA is TGTGCCAGCAGTGCTACAGGGAGTTGGTATGGCTACACCTTC. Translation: CASSATGSWYGYTF.

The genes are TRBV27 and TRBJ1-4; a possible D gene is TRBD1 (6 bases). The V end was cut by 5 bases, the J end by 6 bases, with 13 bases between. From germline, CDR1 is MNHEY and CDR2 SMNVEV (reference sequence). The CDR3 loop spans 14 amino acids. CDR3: CASSLRRGDEKLFF. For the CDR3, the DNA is TGTGCCAGCAGTCTCCGCAGGGGTGATGAAAAACTGTTTTTT.

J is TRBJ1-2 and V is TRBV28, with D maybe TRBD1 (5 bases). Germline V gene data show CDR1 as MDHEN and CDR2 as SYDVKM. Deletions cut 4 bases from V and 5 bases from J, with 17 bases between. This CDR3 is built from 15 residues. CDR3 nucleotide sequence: TGTGCCAGCAGTTCCTCGGGGGTAGCGTGGTATGGCTACACCTTC. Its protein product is CASSSSGVAWYGYTF.

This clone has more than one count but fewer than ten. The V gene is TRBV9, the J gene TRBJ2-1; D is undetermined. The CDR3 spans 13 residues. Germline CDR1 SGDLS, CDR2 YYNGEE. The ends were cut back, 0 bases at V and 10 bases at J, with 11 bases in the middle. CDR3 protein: CASSVVVSGEQFF. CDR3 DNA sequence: TGTGCCAGCAGCGTAGTTGTGAGTGGAGAGCAGTTCTTC.

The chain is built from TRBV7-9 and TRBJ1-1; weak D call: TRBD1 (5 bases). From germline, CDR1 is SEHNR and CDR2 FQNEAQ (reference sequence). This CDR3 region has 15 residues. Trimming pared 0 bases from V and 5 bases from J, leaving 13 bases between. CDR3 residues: CASSLASGQRTEAFF. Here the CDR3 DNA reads TGTGCCAGCAGCTTAGCATCAGGGCAAAGAACTGAAGCTTTCTTT.

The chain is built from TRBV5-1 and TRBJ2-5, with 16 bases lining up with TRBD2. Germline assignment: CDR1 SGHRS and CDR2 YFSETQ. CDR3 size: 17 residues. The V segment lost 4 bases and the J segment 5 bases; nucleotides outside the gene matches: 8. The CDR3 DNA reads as TGCGCCAGCAGCCGGGGACTAGCGGGAGGGCCGGGGGAGACCCAGTACTTC. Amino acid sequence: CASSRGLAGGPGETQYF.

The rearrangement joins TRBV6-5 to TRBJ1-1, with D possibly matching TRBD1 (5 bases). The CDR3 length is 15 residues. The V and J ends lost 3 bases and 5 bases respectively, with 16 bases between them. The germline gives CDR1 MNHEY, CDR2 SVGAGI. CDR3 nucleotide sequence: TGTGCCAGCAGTTATTGGGGGACTCTCGGGACTGAAGCTTTCTTT. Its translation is CASSYWGTLGTEAFF.

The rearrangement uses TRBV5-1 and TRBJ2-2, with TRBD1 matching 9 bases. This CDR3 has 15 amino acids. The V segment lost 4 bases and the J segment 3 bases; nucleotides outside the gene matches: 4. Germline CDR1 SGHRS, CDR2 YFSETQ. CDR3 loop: CASSGRTGDTGELFF. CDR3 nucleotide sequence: TGCGCCAGCAGCGGTCGGACAGGGGACACCGGGGAGCTGTTTTTT.

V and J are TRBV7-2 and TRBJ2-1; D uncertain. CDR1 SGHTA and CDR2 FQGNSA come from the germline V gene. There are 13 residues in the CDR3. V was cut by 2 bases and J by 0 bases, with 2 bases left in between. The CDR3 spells CASSLFSYNEQFF. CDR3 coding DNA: TGTGCCAGCAGCTTATTCTCCTACAATGAGCAGTTCTTC.

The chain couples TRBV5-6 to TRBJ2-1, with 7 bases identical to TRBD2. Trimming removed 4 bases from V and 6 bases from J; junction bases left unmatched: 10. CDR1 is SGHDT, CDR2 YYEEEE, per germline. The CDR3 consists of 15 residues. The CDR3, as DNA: TGTGCCAGCAGCCCCGGGCTTTCGGGGGGCAATGAGCAGTTCTTC. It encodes CASSPGLSGGNEQFF.

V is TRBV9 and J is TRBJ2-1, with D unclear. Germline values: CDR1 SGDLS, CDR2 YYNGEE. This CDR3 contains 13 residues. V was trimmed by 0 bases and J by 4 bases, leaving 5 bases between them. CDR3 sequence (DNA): TGTGCCAGCAGCGTAGGGTGGTACAATGAGCAGTTCTTC. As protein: CASSVGWYNEQFF. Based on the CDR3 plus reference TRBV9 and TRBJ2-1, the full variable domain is DSGVTQTPKHLITATGQRVTLRCSPRSGDLSVYWYQQSLDQGLQFLIQYYNGEERAKGNILERFSAQQFPDLHSELNLSSLELGDSALYFCASSVGWYNEQFFGPGTRLTVL.

CDR3: CASSLAGGKNQPQHF. Here the CDR3 DNA reads TGTGCCAGCAGCTTAGCGGGAGGCAAGAATCAGCCCCAGCATTTT. The V gene is TRBV7-2, the J gene TRBJ1-5; no clear D. Germline V gene data show CDR1 as SGHTA and CDR2 as FQGNSA. Trimming left V 0 bases short and J 4 bases short, with 10 bases between. The CDR3 is 15 residues long.

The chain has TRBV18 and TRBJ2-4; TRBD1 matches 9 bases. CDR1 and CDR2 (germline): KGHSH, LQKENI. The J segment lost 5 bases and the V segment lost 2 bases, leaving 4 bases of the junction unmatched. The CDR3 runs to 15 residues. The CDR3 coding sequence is TGTGCCAGCTCACCAAGCGGGACAGGGCAAAACATTCAGTACTTC. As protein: CASSPSGTGQNIQYF.

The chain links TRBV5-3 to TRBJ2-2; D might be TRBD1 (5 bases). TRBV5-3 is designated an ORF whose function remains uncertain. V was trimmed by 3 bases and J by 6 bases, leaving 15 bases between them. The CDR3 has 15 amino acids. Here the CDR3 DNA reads TGTGCCAGAAGCTGCAGGGCACCCGAACCCGGGGAGCTGTTTTTT. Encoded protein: CARSCRAPEPGELFF.

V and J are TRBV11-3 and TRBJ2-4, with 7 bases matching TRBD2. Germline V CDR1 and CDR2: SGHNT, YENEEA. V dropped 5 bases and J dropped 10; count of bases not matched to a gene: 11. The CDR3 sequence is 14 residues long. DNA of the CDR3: TGTGCCAGCAGCCTGGGGACGCCGCGGGGGATTCAGTACTTC. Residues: CASSLGTPRGIQYF.

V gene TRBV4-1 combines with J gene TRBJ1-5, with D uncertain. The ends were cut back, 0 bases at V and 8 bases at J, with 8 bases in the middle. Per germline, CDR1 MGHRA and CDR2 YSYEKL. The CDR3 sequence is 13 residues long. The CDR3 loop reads CASSQEPMKPQHF. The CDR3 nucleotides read TGCGCCAGCAGCCAAGAACCCATGAAGCCCCAGCATTTT.

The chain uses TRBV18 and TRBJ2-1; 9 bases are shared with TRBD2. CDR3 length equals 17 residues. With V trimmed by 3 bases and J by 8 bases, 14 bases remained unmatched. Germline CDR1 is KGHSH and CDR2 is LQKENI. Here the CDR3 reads CASSPIAGEGRIDEQFF. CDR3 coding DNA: TGTGCCAGCTCACCTATAGCGGGAGAGGGTCGTATAGATGAGCAGTTCTTC.

CDR3 coding DNA: TGTGCCAGCAGTTTCTCAGGGGCTGGGGCCAACGTCCTGACTTTC. The encoded protein is CASSFSGAGANVLTF. This rearrangement joins TRBV28 to TRBJ2-6; D is perhaps TRBD1 (6 bases). CDR3 size: 15 residues. V was trimmed by 3 bases and J by 2 bases, leaving 8 bases between them. Germline V gene lookup returns CDR1 MDHEN and CDR2 SYDVKM.

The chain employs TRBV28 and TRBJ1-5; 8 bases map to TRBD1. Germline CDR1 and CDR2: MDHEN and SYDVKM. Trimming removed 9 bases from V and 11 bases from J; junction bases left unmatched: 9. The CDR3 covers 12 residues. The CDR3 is CASRTGSLTQHF. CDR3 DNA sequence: TGTGCCAGTCGGACAGGGAGCTTGACCCAGCATTTT.

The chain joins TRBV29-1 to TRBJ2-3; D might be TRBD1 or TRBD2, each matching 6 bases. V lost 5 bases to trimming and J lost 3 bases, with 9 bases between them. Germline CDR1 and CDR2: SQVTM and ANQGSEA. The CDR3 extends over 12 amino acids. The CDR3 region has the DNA TGCAGCGTTTGGGGGGCGACAGATACGCAGTATTTT. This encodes CSVWGATDTQYF.

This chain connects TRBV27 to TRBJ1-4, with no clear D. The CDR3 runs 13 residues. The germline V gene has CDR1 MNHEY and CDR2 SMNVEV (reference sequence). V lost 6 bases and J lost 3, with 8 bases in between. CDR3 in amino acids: CASRGTANEKLFF. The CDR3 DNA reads TGTGCCAGCAGAGGCACAGCTAATGAAAAACTGTTTTTT.

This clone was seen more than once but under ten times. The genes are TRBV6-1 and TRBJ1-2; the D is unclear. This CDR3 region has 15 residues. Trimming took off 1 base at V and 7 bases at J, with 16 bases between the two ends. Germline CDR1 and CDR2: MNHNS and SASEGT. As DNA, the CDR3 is TGTGCCAGCAGTGAAGTTGTAGCCTCGGTTGTTGGCTACACCTTC. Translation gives CASSEVVASVVGYTF.

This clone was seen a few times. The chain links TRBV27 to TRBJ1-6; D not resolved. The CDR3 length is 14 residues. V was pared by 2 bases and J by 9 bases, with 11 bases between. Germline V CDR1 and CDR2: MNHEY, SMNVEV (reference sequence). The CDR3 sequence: CASSLLGSSSPLHF. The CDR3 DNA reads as TGTGCCAGCAGTTTACTAGGGAGTAGTTCACCCCTCCACTTT.

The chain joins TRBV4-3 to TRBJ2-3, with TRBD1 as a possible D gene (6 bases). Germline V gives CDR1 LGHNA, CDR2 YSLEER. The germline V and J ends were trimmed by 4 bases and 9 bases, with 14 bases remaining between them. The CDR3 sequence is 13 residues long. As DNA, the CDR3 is TGCGCCAGCAGCCCGACAGGACCCGAGACGCAGTATTTT. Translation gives CASSPTGPETQYF.